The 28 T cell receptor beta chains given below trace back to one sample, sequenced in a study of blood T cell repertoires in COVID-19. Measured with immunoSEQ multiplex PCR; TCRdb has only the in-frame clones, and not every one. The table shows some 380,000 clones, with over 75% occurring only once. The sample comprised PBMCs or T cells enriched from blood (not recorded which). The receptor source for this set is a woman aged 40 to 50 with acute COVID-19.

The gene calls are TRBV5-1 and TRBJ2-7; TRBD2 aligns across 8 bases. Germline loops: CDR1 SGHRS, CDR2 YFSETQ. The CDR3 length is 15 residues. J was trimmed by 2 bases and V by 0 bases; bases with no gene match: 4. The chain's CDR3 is CASSLVGSGTYEQYF. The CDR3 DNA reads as TGCGCCAGCAGCTTGGTTGGTAGCGGGACCTACGAGCAGTACTTC.

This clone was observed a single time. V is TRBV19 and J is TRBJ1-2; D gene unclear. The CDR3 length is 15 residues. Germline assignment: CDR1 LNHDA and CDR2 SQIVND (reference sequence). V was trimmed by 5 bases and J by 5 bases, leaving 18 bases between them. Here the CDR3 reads CASSPRKAPYYGYTF. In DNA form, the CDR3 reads TGTGCCAGTAGTCCCAGGAAAGCTCCCTATTATGGCTACACCTTC.

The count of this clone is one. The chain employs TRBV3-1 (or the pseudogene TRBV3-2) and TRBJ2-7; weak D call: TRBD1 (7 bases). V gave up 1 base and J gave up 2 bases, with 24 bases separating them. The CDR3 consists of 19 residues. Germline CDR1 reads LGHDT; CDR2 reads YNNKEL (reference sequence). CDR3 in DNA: TGTGCCAGCAGCCAAGGGCTCGCGGGACAGATTCGGGGGACCTACGAGCAGTACTTC. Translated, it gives CASSQGLAGQIRGTYEQYF.

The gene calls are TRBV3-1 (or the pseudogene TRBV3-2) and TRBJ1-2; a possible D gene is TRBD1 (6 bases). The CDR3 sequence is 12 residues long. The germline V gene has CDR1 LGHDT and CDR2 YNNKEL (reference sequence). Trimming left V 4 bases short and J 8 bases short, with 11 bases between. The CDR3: CASSPQGFGYTF. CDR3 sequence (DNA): TGTGCCAGCAGCCCACAGGGCTTCGGCTACACCTTC.

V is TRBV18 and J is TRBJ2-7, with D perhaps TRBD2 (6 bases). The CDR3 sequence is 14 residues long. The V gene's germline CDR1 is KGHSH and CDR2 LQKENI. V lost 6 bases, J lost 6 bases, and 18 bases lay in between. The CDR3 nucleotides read TGTGCCAGCTCGCTGGGGGGTAGCTTGATCGAGCAGTACTTC. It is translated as CASSLGGSLIEQYF.

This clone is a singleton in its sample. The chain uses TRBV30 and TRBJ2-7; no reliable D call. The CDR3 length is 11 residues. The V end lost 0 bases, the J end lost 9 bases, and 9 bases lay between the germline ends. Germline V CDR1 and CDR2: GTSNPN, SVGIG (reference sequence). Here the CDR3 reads CAWSVLAGQYF. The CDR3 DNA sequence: TGTGCCTGGAGTGTTTTGGCTGGGCAGTACTTC. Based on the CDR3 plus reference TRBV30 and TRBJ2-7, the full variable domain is SQTIHQWPATLVQPVGSPLSLECTVEGTSNPNLYWYRQAAGRGLQLLFYSVGIGQISSEVPQNLSASRPQDRQFILSSKKLLLSDSGFYLCAWSVLAGQYFGPGTRLTVT.

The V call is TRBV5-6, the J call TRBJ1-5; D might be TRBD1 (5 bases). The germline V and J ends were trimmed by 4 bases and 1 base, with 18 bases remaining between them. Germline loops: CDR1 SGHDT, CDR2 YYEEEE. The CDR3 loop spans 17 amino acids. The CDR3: CASSPSLQGRSNQPQHF. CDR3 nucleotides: TGTGCCAGCAGCCCCTCGTTGCAGGGTCGAAGCAATCAGCCCCAGCATTTT.

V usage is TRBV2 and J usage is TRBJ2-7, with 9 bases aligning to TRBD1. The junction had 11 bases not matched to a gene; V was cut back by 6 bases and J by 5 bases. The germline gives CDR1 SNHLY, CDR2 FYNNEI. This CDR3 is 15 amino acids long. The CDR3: CASRRPGTGYDEQYF. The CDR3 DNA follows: TGTGCCAGCAGGAGACCCGGGACAGGGTATGACGAGCAGTACTTC.

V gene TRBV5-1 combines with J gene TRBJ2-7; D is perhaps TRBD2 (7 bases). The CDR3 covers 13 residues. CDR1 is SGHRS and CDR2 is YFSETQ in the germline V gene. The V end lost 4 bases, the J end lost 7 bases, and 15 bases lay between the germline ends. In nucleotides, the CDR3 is TGCGCCAGCAGCGTGACGCGGGGGCGGGAGCAGTACTTC. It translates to CASSVTRGREQYF.

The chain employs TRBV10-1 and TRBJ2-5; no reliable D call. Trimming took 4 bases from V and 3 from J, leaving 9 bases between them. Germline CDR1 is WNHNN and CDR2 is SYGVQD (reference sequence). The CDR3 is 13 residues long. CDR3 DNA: TGCGCCAGCAGTGGAGCCGGTGAAGAGACCCAGTACTTC. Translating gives CASSGAGEETQYF.

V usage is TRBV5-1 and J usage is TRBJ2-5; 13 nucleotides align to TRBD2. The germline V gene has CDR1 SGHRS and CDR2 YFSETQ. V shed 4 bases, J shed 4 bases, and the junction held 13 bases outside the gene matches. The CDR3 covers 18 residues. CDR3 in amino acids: CASSPTSGGAGRRETQYF. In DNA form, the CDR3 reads TGCGCCAGCAGCCCCACTAGCGGGGGGGCTGGCCGTCGAGAGACCCAGTACTTC.

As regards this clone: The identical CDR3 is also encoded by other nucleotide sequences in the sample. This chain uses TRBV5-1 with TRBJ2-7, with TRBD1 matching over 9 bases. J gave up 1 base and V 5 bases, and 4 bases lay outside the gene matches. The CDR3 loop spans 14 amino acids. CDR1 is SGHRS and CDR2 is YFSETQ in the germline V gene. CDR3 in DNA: TGCGCCAGCAGTCCGGGACAGGGATCCTACGAGCAGTACTTC. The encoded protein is CASSPGQGSYEQYF.

The CDR3 sequence: CASTGQGATYSYEQYF. The CDR3 coding sequence is TGTGCCAGCACTGGACAGGGGGCGACCTACTCCTACGAGCAGTACTTC. The V gene is TRBV2, the J gene TRBJ2-7, with TRBD1 matching over 11 bases. The V gene end was trimmed by 7 bases and the J gene end by 0 bases; junction bases not matched to a gene: 8. Germline lookup yields CDR1 SNHLY and CDR2 FYNNEI. The CDR3 contains 16 residues.

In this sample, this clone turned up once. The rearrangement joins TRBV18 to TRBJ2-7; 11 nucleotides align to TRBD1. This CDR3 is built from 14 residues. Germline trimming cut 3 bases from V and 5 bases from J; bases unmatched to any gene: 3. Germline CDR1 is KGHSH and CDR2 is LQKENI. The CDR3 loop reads CASSPGQGADEQYF. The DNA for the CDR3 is TGTGCCAGCTCACCTGGACAGGGGGCTGACGAGCAGTACTTC.

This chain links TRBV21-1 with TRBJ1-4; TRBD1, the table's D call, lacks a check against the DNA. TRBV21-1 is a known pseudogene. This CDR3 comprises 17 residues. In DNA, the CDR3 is TGTGCCAGCAGCAAAAGTGGGGACAGGGGAACTAATGAAAAACTGTTTTTT. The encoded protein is CASSKSGDRGTNEKLFF.

For the CDR3, the DNA is TGTGCCAGCAGTGAACTAGCGGGTCTTGAGACCCAGTACTTC. This codes for CASSELAGLETQYF. The V and J genes are TRBV6-1 and TRBJ2-5; 8 nucleotides agree with TRBD2. J was trimmed by 5 bases and V by 2 bases; bases with no gene match: 4. The germline gives CDR1 MNHNS, CDR2 SASEGT. The CDR3 runs 14 residues.

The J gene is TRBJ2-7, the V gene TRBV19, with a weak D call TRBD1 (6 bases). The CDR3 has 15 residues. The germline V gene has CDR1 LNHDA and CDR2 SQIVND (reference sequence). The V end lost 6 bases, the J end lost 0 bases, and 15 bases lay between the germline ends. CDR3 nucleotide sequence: TGTGCCAGTAGACCGGGACACTCCGGCTCCTACGAGCAGTACTTC. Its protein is CASRPGHSGSYEQYF.

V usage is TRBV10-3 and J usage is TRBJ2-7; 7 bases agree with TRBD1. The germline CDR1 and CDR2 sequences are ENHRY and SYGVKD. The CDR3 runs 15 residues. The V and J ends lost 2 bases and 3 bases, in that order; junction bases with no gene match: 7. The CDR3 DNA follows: TGTGCCATCAGTGAGGGACCACAGGGGCGCTACGAGCAGTACTTC. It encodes CAISEGPQGRYEQYF.

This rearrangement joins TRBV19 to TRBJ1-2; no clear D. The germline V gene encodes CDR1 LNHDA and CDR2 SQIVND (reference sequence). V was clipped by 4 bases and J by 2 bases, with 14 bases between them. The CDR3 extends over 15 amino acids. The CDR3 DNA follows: TGTGCCAGTAGTACCTCCCTTGCGGAGAACTATGGCTACACCTTC. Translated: CASSTSLAENYGYTF.

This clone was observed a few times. CDR3 sequence: CASSVDSGIYGYTF. In nucleotides, the CDR3 is TGTGCCAGCAGCGTAGATTCAGGGATCTATGGCTACACCTTC. The chain recombines TRBV9 with TRBJ1-2; weak D call: TRBD1 (5 bases). The CDR3 loop spans 14 amino acids. Per the germline V gene, CDR1 is SGDLS and CDR2 is YYNGEE. V was shortened by 0 bases and J by 4 bases, with 10 bases between the two germline ends.

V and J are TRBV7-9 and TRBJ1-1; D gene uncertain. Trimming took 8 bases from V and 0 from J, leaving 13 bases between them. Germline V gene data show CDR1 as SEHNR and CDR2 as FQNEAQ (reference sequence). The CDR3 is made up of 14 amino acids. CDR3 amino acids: CASGIHPMNTEAFF. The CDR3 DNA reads TGTGCCAGCGGTATACACCCCATGAACACTGAAGCTTTCTTT.

CDR3 sequence (DNA): TGTGCCAGTATGGAGAGGACAGGAGGCTATGGCTACACCTTC. Encoded protein: CASMERTGGYGYTF. The rearrangement links TRBV19 to TRBJ1-2, with 7 bases matching TRBD1. The CDR3 consists of 14 residues. The junction had 9 bases not matched to a gene; V was cut back by 7 bases and J by 4 bases. The germline V gene encodes CDR1 LNHDA and CDR2 SQIVND (reference sequence).

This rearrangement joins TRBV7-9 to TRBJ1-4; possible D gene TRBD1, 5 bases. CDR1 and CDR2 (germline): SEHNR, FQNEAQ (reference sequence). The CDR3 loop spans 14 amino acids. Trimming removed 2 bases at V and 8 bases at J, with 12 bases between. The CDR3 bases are TGTGCCAGCAGCTTAAACGGGAGGGACGAAAAACTGTTTTTT. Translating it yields CASSLNGRDEKLFF.

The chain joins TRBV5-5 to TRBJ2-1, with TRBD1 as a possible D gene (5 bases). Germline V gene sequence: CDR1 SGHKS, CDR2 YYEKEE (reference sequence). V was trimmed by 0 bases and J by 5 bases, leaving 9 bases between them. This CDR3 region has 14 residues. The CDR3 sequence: CASSLVLRDNEQFF. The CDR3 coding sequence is TGTGCCAGCAGCTTGGTTCTCAGGGACAATGAGCAGTTCTTC.

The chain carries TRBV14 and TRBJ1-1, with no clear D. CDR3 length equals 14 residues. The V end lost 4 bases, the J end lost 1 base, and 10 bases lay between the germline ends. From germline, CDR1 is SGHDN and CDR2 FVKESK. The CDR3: CASSLRVANTEAFF. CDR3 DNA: TGTGCCAGCAGCCTGAGGGTAGCGAACACTGAAGCTTTCTTT.

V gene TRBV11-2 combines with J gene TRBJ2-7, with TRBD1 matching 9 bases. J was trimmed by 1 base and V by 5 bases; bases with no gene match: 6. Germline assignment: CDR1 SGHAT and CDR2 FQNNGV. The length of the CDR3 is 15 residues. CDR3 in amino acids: CASSQDRGFSYEQYF. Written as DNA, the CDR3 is TGTGCCAGCAGCCAGGACAGGGGCTTTTCCTACGAGCAGTACTTC.

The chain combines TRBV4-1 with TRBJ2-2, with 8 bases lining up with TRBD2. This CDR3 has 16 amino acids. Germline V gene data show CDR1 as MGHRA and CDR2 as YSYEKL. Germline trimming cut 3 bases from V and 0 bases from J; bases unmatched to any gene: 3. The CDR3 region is CASSQTGGANTGELFF. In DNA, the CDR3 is TGCGCCAGCAGCCAGACGGGGGGGGCGAACACCGGGGAGCTGTTTTTT.

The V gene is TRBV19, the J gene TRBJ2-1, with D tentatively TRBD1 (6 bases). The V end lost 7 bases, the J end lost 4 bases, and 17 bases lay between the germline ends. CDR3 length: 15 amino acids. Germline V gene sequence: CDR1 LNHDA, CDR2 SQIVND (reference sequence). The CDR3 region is CASTRSGTSYNEQFF. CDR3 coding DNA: TGTGCCAGTACCCGATCCGGGACATCATACAATGAGCAGTTCTTC.